This T cell receptor (beta chain) originates from a study of CD8+ T cells in alopecia areata. The study, taken as a whole, reports: Many expanded lesional clones stayed in scalp and blood while on tofacitinib.

Extraction of RNA preceded its reverse transcription into cDNA, which served as the sequencing template. The repertoire was sequenced with immunoSEQ multiplex PCR; TCRdb's copy has only in-frame clones and lacks some. The sample lists about 190,000 clones; around 60% were seen once. Treatment meaning: oral pan-JAK inhibitor, 5-10 mg twice daily. Collection of lesional scalp punch biopsies and peripheral blood was performed in alopecia areata patients. Germline V CDR1 and CDR2: SQVTM, ANQGSEA. With 6 bases removed from V and 2 bases from J, the gap between germline ends came to 17 bases. CDR3 size: 14 residues. A note on this clone: What it binds is unknown.

This sequence originates from a human donor with alopecia areata. The chain recombines TRBV29-1 with TRBJ2-7, with a possible D match to TRBD2 (5 bases). Sequenced material: CD4+ T cells sorted from blood, taken at week 4, from a patient treated with tofacitinib. DNA for the CDR3: TGCAGCGTCGTTAGCGATCTTGGGACCTACGAGCAGTACTTC. As protein: CSVVSDLGTYEQYF.